This entry describes one TCR beta chain. This clonotype showed up just a few times. Which antigen it targets is not known. No qualities accompany the bases; no much larger clone lies one base away. The CDR3 spans 12 residues, from the cysteine through the phenylalanine. The sequence is cut down to CDR3 DNA, 36 bases in frame from base 1. Sequences MNHNS (CDR1) and SASEGT (CDR2) are obtained from the germline V gene. V loses 8 bases, J loses 8 bases, and the germline ends lie 15 bases apart. Amplification of TCR beta CDR3 regions was carried out from RNA transcripts. The first round of RT-PCR for the TCR CDR3 was performed with the HTBI primer set and the Qiagen OneStep RT-PCR kit. A second multiplex PCR round built the libraries, followed by size selection and purification. The libraries were sequenced on an Illumina HiSeq2000 using paired-end 100 bp reads. As for the authors' bioinformatics: SOAPnuke was used to process the raw data, removing reads that contained adapters or uncalled bases, had a mean Phred below 15, or lacked an exact match to the constant primer or identifier. High-quality paired reads were merged with COPE v1.2.5, and unique nucleotide sequences were defined as clonotypes. MiTCR v1.1 was used to align the clonotypes against IMGT TRBV, TRBD and TRBJ reference segments. Analysis was restricted to V-J combinations with a frequency above 0.0001, which covered 99.2% of repertoires. The TCS score was defined as the ratio of F50 (clonal expansion) to E x V (chaos), calculated using BLOSUM62-based TCRdist between CDR3 peptides within each V-J. Welch's t-statistics and random forest reduced 500 to 650 V-J features to fewer than 15, which were used in a naive Bayes classifier (R e1071). The public reads were quality trimmed at Q25 with fastp and then assembled into clones with MiXCR by TCRdb, keeping productive beta chains. Every distinct CDR3 protein forms one entry, paired with its most common genes and DNA. V and J calls and clone size were set by TCRdb, not the authors. Across this sample there are hundreds of thousands of distinct CDR3 sequences, with approximately 15% seen only once. The ten largest clones take up around 13% of the sample.

This specimen belongs to a study of T cells in Graves' hyperthyroidism and ophthalmopathy (dated by TCRdb to about 2019). Background for the entire study: Peripheral blood was collected at initial diagnosis, before any treatment. The paper describes TCR Vbeta CDR3 sequencing of fewer than 150 peripheral blood samples, made up of 43 ophthalmopathy patients, approximately 73 hyperthyroidism patients and roughly 17 progressor patients. A discovery cohort of roughly 96 patients, approximately 44 with Graves' ophthalmopathy and fewer than 65 with stable Graves' hyperthyroidism, was used to find distinguishing TCR V-J signatures. The approximately 97 discovery patients were randomly divided into training and test sets at a 7:3 ratio. In addition, the study compared T-cell repertoires in thyroid tissue and in blood from 6 or 7 Graves' hyperthyroidism patients. After blood sampling, hyperthyroidism patients were treated with methimazole at a starting dose of 30 mg daily, and ophthalmopathy patients were treated with high-dose intravenous methylprednisolone. Prospective prediction of ophthalmopathy was tested in an independent validation cohort of 18 to 20 hyperthyroidism patients and around 16 patients who later progressed to ophthalmopathy. The full study reports these points: No statistical method was used to fix the sample size in advance, and group allocation was not hidden from the investigators. A model built on a 13 V-J signature distinguished ophthalmopathy from stable hyperthyroidism, reaching about 88% sensitivity and around 81% specificity in cross-validation and 80%/75% in testing. In validation, progression to ophthalmopathy was predicted by the model with 70% to 71% sensitivity and approximately 78% specificity, a median of 6.5 months before onset. Most expanded thyroid clonotypes (frequency above 0.001) were also detected in blood, a finding suggesting that blood repertoires may reflect thyroid immune responses.

Ophthalmopathy patients had moderately to severely active disease, with a Clinical Activity Score of 3 or more, a NOSPECS grade of 4 or more, and a disease duration of less than 3 months. Patients with uncontrolled infections, other autoimmune diseases, pregnancy or lactation were excluded. Clinical symptoms, serum thyroxine and TRAb, thyroid ultrasound, and orbital computed tomography formed the basis for the diagnoses. PBMCs were isolated from approximately 10 ml of fresh peripheral blood by Ficoll-Paque density gradient centrifugation. Trizol reagent was used to extract total RNA, and RNA quality was then checked on an Agilent 2100 Bioanalyzer.

The source is a young man with Graves' ophthalmopathy. The sample was blood. The V and J genes are TRBV6-1 and TRBJ2-5; the D gene is possibly TRBD1, with 6 bases matching. DNA sequence: TGTGCCAGCGGGGACATAAGAGACACCCAGTACTTC. This is translated as CASGDIRDTQYF.